This entry features one T cell receptor (beta chain) sequence. Its binding antigen is unknown. No base-level quality is on record; no much larger clone is a single base apart. RNA was extracted using the RNeasy kit, and roughly 0.45 to 1 microgram was reverse transcribed with random hexamers. The immunoSEQ multiplex PCR assay, which covers 54 Vbeta and 13 Jbeta segments, was used to amplify TCR beta CDR3 regions. Bias from PCR amplification was corrected by using a synthetic template baseline for primer optimization and for computational correction. Per the original workflow: Only productive sequences were kept, with reads annotated to V, D and J genes according to IMGT and analyzed in immunoSEQ Analyzer. Clonality was computed as one minus Shannon entropy normalized by log2 of the number of productive unique sequences. For each patient and control, public and private clones were evaluated within the 100 most prevalent clones. Susac-specific clones were defined as absent from healthy and MS cohorts, over a thousand published viral clones and other ImmuneACCESS disease sequences. TCRdb trimmed the raw reads at Q25, called clones with MiXCR and kept productive beta chains. Rows are unified per CDR3 protein, each entry keeping the most common DNA and genes. TCRdb's processing, not the authors', yielded these V and J calls. In this sample the table shows tens of thousands of distinct CDR3 sequences, about 94% of which occur a single time. 0.26% of the sample is held by the ten biggest clonotypes.

High-throughput TCR beta sequencing profiled peripheral blood CD8+ and CD4+ T cells from healthy donors, Susac syndrome patients and multiple sclerosis patients. The healthy donors served as controls matched for age and sex. Bulk CD8+ and CD4+ T cells were purified by magnetic negative isolation, whereas CD8+ TEMRA cells were enriched by FACS. Blood was collected in EDTA tubes and processed within 24 hours, with PBMCs isolated through density gradient centrifugation. PBMCs intended for TCR sequencing were frozen in liquid nitrogen and were later thawed in a 37 degrees C water bath. The sorted or isolated CD4+, CD8+ and CD8+ TEMRA cells had a purity of 90% or higher. A distance of 19 bases separates the germline ends of V and J, which lose 7 bases and 2 bases respectively. Per the germline V gene (reference sequence), MNHEY is the CDR1 and SMNVEV is the CDR2. Counted from cysteine to phenylalanine, this CDR3 has 16 amino acids. CDR3 DNA only is kept here, 48 bases in frame from base 1.

These data belong to a study of CD8 T cells in Susac syndrome (dated by TCRdb to between 2018 and 2020). For context, the study as a whole: Whether CD8+ T cell activation and differentiation in Susac syndrome was antigen driven was tested using repertoire sequencing. The study compared CD8+ T cell repertoire clonality among over ten healthy donors, roughly 14 Susac syndrome patients and some 16 multiple sclerosis patients.

Results the study describes overall, beyond this receptor: The number of individuals in the TCR sequencing and HLA analysis was acknowledged as relatively small.

This TCR came from a human donor in good health. The chain links TRBV27 with TRBJ2-3; the D gene is perhaps TRBD2, from 6 matching bases. Specimen: CD8+ T cells from PBMCs. In nucleotides, the sequence is TGTGCCAGCACCCCCATCGCTAGCGAATTCACAGATACGCAGTATTTT. The translation is CASTPIASEFTDTQYF.